This T cell receptor (beta chain) comes out of a study of T cell repertoires in cytomegalovirus infection. Study context: Through public TCR beta signatures, both CMV infection and matching HLA type were indicated.

Turning to this clonotype: This may come from a read error, since a much larger clone is one base off.

The CDR3 runs to 13 residues. Deletions cut 5 bases from V and 2 bases from J, with 10 bases between. CDR1 is SGHVS and CDR2 is FQNEAQ in the germline V gene. TCRdb used MiXCR to reprocess the reads, holding one entry per CDR3 protein. This sample yields 150,000 to 200,000 distinct CDR3 sequences, of which under 25% are seen a single time; less than 3.5% belongs to the top ten. Sequenced material: PBMCs. The chain employs TRBV7-8 and TRBJ2-7, with D uncertain. This clonotype originated in a human donor in good health (CMV status not recorded). Some clones in this sample may be carry-over from other donors' samples. The CDR3 spells CASSVDTPYEQYF. The CDR3 DNA is TGTGCCAGCAGCGTCGACACTCCCTACGAGCAGTACTTC.